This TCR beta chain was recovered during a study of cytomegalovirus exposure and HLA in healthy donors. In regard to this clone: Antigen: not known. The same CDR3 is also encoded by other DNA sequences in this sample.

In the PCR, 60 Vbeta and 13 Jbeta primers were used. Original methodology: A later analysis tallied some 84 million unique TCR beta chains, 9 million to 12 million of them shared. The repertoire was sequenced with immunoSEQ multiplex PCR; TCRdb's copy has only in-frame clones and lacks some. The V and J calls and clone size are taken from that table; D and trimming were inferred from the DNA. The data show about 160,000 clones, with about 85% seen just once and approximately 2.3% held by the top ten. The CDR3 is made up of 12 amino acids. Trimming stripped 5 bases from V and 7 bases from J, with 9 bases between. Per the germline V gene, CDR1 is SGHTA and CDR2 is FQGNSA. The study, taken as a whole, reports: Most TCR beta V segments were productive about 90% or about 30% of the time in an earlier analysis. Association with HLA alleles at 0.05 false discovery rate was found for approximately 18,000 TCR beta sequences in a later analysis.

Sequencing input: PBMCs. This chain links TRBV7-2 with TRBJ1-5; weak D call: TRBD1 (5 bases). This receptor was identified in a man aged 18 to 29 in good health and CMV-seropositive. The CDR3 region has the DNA TGTGCCAGCAGCCCCCGGGGGCAGCCCCAGCATTTT. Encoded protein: CASSPRGQPQHF.